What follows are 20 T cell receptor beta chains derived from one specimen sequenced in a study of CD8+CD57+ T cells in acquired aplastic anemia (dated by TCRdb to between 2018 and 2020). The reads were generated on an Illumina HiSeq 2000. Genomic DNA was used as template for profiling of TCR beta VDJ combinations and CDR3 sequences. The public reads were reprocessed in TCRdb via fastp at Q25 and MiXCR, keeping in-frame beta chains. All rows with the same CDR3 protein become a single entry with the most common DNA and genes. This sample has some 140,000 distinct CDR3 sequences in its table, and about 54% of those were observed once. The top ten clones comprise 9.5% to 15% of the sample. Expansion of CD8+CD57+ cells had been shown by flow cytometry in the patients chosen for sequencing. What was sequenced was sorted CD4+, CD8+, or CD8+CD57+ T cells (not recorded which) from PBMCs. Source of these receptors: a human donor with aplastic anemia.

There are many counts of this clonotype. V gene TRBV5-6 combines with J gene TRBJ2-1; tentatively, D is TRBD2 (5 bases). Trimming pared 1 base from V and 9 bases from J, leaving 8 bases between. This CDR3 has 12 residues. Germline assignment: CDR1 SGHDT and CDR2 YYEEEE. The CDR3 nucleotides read TGTGCCAGCAGCTTGTTGACTACTGAGCAGTTCTTC. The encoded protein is CASSLLTTEQFF.

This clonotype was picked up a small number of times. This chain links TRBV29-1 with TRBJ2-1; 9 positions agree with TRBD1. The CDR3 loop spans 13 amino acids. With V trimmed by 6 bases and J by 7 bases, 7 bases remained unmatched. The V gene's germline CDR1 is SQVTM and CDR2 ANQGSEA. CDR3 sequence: CSVSSGQGNEQFF. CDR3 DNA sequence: TGCAGCGTCTCGTCGGGACAGGGAAATGAGCAGTTCTTC.

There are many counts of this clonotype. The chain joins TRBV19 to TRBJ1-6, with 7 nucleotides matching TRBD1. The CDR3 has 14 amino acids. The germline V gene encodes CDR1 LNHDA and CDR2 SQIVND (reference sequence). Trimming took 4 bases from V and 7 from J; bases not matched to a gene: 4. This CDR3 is CASSKQGGNSPLHF. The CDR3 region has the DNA TGTGCCAGTAGTAAGCAGGGGGGGAATTCACCCCTCCACTTT.

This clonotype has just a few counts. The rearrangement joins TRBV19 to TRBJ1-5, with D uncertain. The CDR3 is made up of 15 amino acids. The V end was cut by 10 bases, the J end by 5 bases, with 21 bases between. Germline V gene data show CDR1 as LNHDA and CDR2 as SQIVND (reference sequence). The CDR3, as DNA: TGTGCCACTAATCGACGGGGAATTGGGGATCAGCCCCAGCATTTT. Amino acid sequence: CATNRRGIGDQPQHF.

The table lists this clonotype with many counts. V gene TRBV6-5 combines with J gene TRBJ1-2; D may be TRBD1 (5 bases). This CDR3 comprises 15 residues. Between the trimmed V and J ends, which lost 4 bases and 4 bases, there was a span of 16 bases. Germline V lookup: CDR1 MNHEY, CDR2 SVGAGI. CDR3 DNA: TGTGCCAGCAGTTCTTATGCGGGGGTTGGCTATGGCTACACCTTC. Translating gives CASSSYAGVGYGYTF.

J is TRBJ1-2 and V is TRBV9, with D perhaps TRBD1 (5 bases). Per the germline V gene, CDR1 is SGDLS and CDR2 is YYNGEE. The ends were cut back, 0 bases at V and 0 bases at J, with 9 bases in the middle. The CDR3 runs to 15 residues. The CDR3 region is CASSVGQLSNYGYTF. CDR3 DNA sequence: TGTGCCAGCAGCGTAGGACAGCTATCTAACTATGGCTACACCTTC. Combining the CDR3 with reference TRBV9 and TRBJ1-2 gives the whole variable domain DSGVTQTPKHLITATGQRVTLRCSPRSGDLSVYWYQQSLDQGLQFLIQYYNGEERAKGNILERFSAQQFPDLHSELNLSSLELGDSALYFCASSVGQLSNYGYTFGSGTRLTVV.

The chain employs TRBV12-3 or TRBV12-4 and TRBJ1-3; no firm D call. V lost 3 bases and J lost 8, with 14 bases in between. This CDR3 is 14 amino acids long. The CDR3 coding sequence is TGTGCCAGCAGTTTCGCCGGCCCCCCGGACACCATATATTTT. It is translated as CASSFAGPPDTIYF.

CDR3 sequence reads: CASSVFYEQYF. In DNA, the CDR3 is TGTGCCAGCAGTGTATTCTACGAGCAGTACTTC. The chain has TRBV2 and TRBJ2-7; D not certain. Germline CDR1 SNHLY, CDR2 FYNNEI. Trimming removed 4 bases from V and 3 bases from J, with 4 bases in between. The CDR3 has 11 amino acids.

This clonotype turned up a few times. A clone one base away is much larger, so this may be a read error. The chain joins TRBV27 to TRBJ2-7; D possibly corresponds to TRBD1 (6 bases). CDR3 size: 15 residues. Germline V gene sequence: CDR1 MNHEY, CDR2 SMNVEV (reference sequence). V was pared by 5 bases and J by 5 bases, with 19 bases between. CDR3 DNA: TGTGCCAGCAGTGCCGAGGCCAGGGGTCGGGACGAGCAGTACTTC. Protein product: CASSAEARGRDEQYF.

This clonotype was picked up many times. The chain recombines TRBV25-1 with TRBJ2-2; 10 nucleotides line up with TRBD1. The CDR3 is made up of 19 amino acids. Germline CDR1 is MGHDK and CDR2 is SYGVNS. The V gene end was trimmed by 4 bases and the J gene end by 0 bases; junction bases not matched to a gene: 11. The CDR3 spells CASSGYRDRGPPNTGELFF. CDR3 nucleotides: TGTGCCAGCAGTGGATACCGGGACAGGGGCCCCCCGAACACCGGGGAGCTGTTTTTT.

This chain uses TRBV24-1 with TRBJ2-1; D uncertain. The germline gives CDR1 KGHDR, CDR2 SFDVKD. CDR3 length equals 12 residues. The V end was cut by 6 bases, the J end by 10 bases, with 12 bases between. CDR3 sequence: CATSLGSWEQFF. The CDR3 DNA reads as TGTGCCACCAGTTTAGGCAGCTGGGAGCAGTTCTTC.

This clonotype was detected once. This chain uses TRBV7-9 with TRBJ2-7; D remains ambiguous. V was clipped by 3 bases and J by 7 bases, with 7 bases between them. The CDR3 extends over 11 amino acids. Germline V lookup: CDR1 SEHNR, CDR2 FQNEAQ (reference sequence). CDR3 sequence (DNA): TGTGCCAGCAGCTTCATAGGGGAGCAGTACTTC. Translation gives CASSFIGEQYF. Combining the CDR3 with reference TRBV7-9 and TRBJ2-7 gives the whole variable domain DTGVSQNPRHKITKRGQNVTFRCDPISEHNRLYWYRQTLGQGPEFLTYFQNEAQLEKSRLLSDRFSAERPKGSFSTLEIQRTEQGDSAMYLCASSFIGEQYFGPGTRLTVT.

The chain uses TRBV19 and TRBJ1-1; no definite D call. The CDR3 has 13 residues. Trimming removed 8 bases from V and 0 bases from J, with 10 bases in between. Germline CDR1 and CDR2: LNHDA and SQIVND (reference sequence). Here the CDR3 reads CASSEIMNTEAFF. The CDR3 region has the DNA TGTGCCAGTTCCGAAATCATGAACACTGAAGCTTTCTTT.

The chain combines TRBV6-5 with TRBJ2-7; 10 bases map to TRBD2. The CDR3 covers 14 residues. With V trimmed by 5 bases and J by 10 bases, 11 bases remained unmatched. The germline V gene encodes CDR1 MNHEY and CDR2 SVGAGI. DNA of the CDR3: TGTGCCAGCAGTCACGACACTAGCGGGGATGGACAGTACTTC. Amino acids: CASSHDTSGDGQYF.

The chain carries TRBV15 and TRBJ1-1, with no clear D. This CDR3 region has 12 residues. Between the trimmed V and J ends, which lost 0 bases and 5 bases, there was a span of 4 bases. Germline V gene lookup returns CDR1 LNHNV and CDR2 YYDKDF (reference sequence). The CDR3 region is CATSRDRTEAFF. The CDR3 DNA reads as TGTGCCACCAGCAGAGACCGGACTGAAGCTTTCTTT.

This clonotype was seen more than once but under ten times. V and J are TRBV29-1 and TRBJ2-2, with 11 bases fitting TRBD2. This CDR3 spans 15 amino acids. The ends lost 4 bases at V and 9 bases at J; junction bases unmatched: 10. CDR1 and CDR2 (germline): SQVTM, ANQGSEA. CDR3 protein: CSVGTSGGQLRELFF. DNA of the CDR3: TGCAGCGTTGGAACTAGCGGGGGTCAGTTGCGGGAGCTGTTTTTT.

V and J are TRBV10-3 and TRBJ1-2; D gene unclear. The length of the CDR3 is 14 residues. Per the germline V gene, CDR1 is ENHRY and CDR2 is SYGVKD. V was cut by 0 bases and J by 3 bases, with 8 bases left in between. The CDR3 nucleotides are TGTGCCATCAGTGAGTCGTTCAGCCACTATGGCTACACCTTC. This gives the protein CAISESFSHYGYTF.

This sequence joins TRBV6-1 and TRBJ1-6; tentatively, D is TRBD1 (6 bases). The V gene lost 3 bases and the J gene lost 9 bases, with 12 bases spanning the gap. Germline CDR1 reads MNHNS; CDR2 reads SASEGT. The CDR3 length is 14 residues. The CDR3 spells CASSDVGGASPLHF. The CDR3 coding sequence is TGTGCCAGCAGTGATGTGGGGGGGGCTTCACCCCTCCACTTT.

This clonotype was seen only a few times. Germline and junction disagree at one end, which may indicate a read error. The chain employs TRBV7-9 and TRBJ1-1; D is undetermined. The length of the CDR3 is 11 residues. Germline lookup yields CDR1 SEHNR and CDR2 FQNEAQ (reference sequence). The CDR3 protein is CASTLLSEAFF. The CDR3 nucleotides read TGTGCCAGCACCTTACTGTCTGAAGCTTTCTTT.

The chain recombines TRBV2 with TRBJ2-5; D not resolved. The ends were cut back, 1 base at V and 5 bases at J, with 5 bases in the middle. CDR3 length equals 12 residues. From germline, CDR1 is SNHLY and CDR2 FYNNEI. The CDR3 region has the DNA TGTGCCAGCAGTGAAGTCGTCGAGACCCAGTACTTC. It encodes CASSEVVETQYF.